Below, one T cell receptor (beta chain) is given with its context. The same CDR3 can be traced to other DNA sequences in this sample. Using immunoSEQ multiplex PCR, the repertoire was profiled, and TCRdb retains in-frame clones only, with some absent. This sample has around 43,000 clones, with about 80% found just once. This entry belongs to a study of blood T cell repertoires in COVID-19. Study background: Sources were T cells, B-cell-depleted T cells, or PBMCs; the material itself was cDNA or gDNA.

V gave up 2 bases and J gave up 4 bases, with 9 bases separating them. The CDR3 totals 14 residues. Germline values: CDR1 MDHEN, CDR2 SYDVKM. The clonotype originates from a man between 65 and 79 years old with acute or convalescent COVID-19. Sequencing was done on a sample of peripheral blood. The rearrangement uses TRBV28 and TRBJ1-5, with TRBD1 as a possible D gene (5 bases). CDR3 bases: TGTGCCAGCAGTTTAATTAGGGGAAATCAGCCCCAGCATTTT. Protein sequence: CASSLIRGNQPQHF.